The 28 T cell receptor beta chains below all came from one sample that was sequenced in a study of T-cell reconstitution after alpha-beta-depleted transplantation in children. TCRbeta library preparation incorporated unique molecular identifiers. MiXCR, run by TCRdb on the PCR reads, gives a single entry per CDR3 protein. This sample has roughly 17,000 distinct CDR3 sequences; about an eighth occur once, and the top ten carry over 55%. The source was PBMCs, mostly from graft donor cells, collected 180 days after TCRalphabeta/CD19-depleted stem cell transplant. Source of these receptors: a boy under two years old who had a stem cell transplant for Wiskott-Aldrich syndrome, so the T cells may come from the graft donor.

This clonotype has at least ten counts. V gene TRBV30 combines with J gene TRBJ2-5, with D unresolved. V was pared by 0 bases and J by 5 bases, with 10 bases between. This CDR3 is 13 amino acids long. The germline V gene has CDR1 GTSNPN and CDR2 SVGIG (reference sequence). The CDR3 bases are TGTGCCTGGAGTGTACTGCACGGGGAGACCCAGTACTTC. Translating gives CAWSVLHGETQYF.

This clonotype came up many times. This chain connects TRBV11-2 to TRBJ1-2, with D maybe TRBD1 (5 bases). The V end lost 4 bases, the J end lost 3 bases, and 12 bases lay between the germline ends. There are 14 residues in the CDR3. The germline V gene has CDR1 SGHAT and CDR2 FQNNGV. The CDR3 DNA reads as TGTGCCAGCAGCTCCGATCAGGGTTACTATGGCTACACCTTC. Residues: CASSSDQGYYGYTF. The full variable domain, completed using reference TRBV11-2 and TRBJ1-2, is EAGVAQSPRYKIIEKRQSVAFWCNPISGHATLYWYQQILGQGPKLLIQFQNNGVVDDSQLPKDRFSAERLKGVDSTLKIQPAKLEDSAVYLCASSSDQGYYGYTFGSGTRLTVV.

A word on this clonotype: Since no conserved phenylalanine or tryptophan closes the CDR3, a read error is the likely cause. The gene calls are TRBV2 and TRBJ2-7; D gene unclear. V shed 6 bases and J shed 3 bases, with 6 bases lying between them. The CDR3 contains 11 residues. CDR1 and CDR2 from the germline V gene are SNHLY and FYNNEI. This chain's CDR3 is CASRQLYEQYL. In nucleotides, the CDR3 is TGTGCCAGCAGGCAGCTCTACGAGCAGTACCTC.

In this sample, this clonotype turned up many times. The chain links TRBV7-8 to TRBJ2-7; TRBD2 is a possible D gene (6 bases). The CDR3 has 17 residues. V was shortened by 5 bases and J by 1 base, with 21 bases between the two germline ends. Germline CDR1 SGHVS, CDR2 FQNEAQ. CDR3 residues: CASSASRVGSGSYEQYF. The CDR3 DNA sequence: TGTGCCAGCAGCGCATCGCGGGTCGGGAGTGGGTCCTACGAGCAGTACTTC.

The sample holds many counts of this clonotype. This chain uses TRBV20-1 with TRBJ1-3, with 7 bases that match TRBD1. Losses at the gene ends were 6 bases for V and 2 bases for J; bases not matched to a gene: 10. In germline, CDR1 is DFQATT, CDR2 SNEGSKA (reference sequence). The CDR3 has 15 amino acids. CDR3 region: CSAANRQGPGNTIYF. CDR3 nucleotides: TGCAGTGCGGCAAACAGACAGGGTCCTGGAAACACCATATATTTT.

This clonotype was counted ten times or more. The rearrangement uses TRBV20-1 and TRBJ2-1; D tentatively reads TRBD1 or TRBD2 (5 bases each). The CDR3 has 15 residues. The V end was cut by 1 base, the J end by 6 bases, with 16 bases between. From germline, CDR1 is DFQATT and CDR2 SNEGSKA (reference sequence). This chain's CDR3 is CSARGPGRLTNEQFF. In nucleotides, the CDR3 is TGCAGTGCTAGAGGCCCGGGACGTCTGACCAATGAGCAGTTCTTC.

This clonotype was picked up many times. V is TRBV15 and J is TRBJ2-3; 10 bases map to TRBD2. The CDR3 sequence is 16 residues long. V lost 5 bases, J lost 3 bases, and 8 bases stayed unmatched. Germline CDR1 LNHNV, CDR2 YYDKDF (reference sequence). The CDR3 here is CATSHRTSGATDTQYF. In DNA form, the CDR3 reads TGTGCCACCAGCCATCGGACTAGCGGAGCTACAGATACGCAGTATTTT.

This chain links TRBV25-1 with TRBJ1-1, with D possibly TRBD1 on 5 matching bases. With 0 bases removed from V and 5 bases from J, the gap between germline ends came to 10 bases. The CDR3 runs to 14 residues. Germline V gene sequence: CDR1 MGHDK, CDR2 SYGVNS. The CDR3 bases are TGTGCCAGCAGTGAATATGGGGGGAGGACTGAAGCTTTCTTT. Protein sequence: CASSEYGGRTEAFF.

The rearrangement joins TRBV28 to TRBJ1-4; D not certain. Trimming removed 2 bases from V and 6 bases from J, with 7 bases in between. The germline CDR1 and CDR2 sequences are MDHEN and SYDVKM. The CDR3 sequence is 13 residues long. The CDR3, as DNA: TGTGCCAGCAGTTTAGGCCTCGATGAAAAACTGTTTTTT. It codes for CASSLGLDEKLFF.

The table lists this clonotype with many counts. V and J are TRBV18 and TRBJ1-2; D is possibly TRBD1 (6 bases). This CDR3 comprises 13 residues. Deletions cut 1 base from V and 3 bases from J, with 6 bases between. The germline V gene has CDR1 KGHSH and CDR2 LQKENI. The CDR3 DNA is TGTGCCAGCTCACCACAGGGGGACTATGGCTACACCTTC. Its translation: CASSPQGDYGYTF.

CDR3 in DNA: TGCGCCAGCAGCCCCCTTTTGGTGGAGGAGACCCAGTACTTC. Amino acids: CASSPLLVEETQYF. This rearrangement joins TRBV5-1 to TRBJ2-5; D unclear. Germline assignment: CDR1 SGHRS and CDR2 YFSETQ. With 4 bases removed from V and 5 bases from J, the gap between germline ends came to 15 bases. The CDR3 is made up of 14 amino acids.

The chain couples TRBV18 to TRBJ1-2, with 10 bases fitting TRBD1. CDR1 is KGHSH, CDR2 LQKENI, per germline. With 3 bases clipped from V and 2 bases from J, the junction kept 3 bases outside the gene matches. This CDR3 region has 15 residues. The CDR3: CASSPDRGSNYGYTF. The DNA of the CDR3 is TGTGCCAGCTCACCGGACAGGGGGTCAAACTATGGCTACACCTTC.

The rearrangement uses TRBV30 and TRBJ2-7, with D unresolved. With 5 bases removed from V and 1 base from J, the gap between germline ends came to 15 bases. CDR1 is GTSNPN and CDR2 is SVGIG in the germline V gene (reference sequence). The CDR3 sequence is 14 residues long. The DNA of the CDR3 is TGTGCCTGGGCCCTCGGGCGGAGATCCTACGAGCAGTACTTC. It yields the protein CAWALGRRSYEQYF.

There are many counts of this clonotype. The chain combines TRBV6-5 with TRBJ2-3, with 10 bases identical to TRBD1. The CDR3 contains 15 residues. In germline, CDR1 is MNHEY, CDR2 SVGAGI. Trimming took 6 bases from V and 3 from J; bases not matched to a gene: 6. CDR3 loop: CASRRGQGFTDTQYF. The CDR3 nucleotides read TGTGCCAGCAGAAGGGGACAGGGGTTTACAGATACGCAGTATTTT.

This clonotype was seen at least ten times. The chain couples TRBV12-3 or TRBV12-4 to TRBJ2-5; the D gene is possibly TRBD2 (7 bases). The CDR3 is 16 amino acids. The germline V and J ends were trimmed by 3 bases and 2 bases, with 16 bases remaining between them. The CDR3 nucleotides are TGTGCCAGCAGTTTGTTAGGGGGAGGGCCTCAAGAGACCCAGTACTTC. Protein sequence: CASSLLGGGPQETQYF.

The genes are TRBV4-1 and TRBJ2-1; the D is unclear. V gave up 1 base and J gave up 0 bases, with 16 bases separating them. The germline V gene encodes CDR1 MGHRA and CDR2 YSYEKL. This CDR3 is 18 amino acids long. DNA of the CDR3: TGCGCCAGCAGCCAAGCCCGGGTAGACGAGCGCTCCTACAATGAGCAGTTCTTC. Encoded protein: CASSQARVDERSYNEQFF.

This clonotype was counted a few times. The chain employs TRBV7-9 and TRBJ1-1; possible D gene TRBD1, 6 bases. The ends were cut back, 7 bases at V and 1 base at J, with 19 bases in the middle. From germline, CDR1 is SEHNR and CDR2 FQNEAQ (reference sequence). The CDR3 sequence is 16 residues long. The DNA of the CDR3 is TGTGCCAGCACAGTGGGGGGGGCCTCGCGGAACACTGAAGCTTTCTTT. Translated: CASTVGGASRNTEAFF. The full variable domain, its missing parts supplied by reference TRBV7-9 and TRBJ1-1, is DTGVSQNPRHKITKRGQNVTFRCDPISEHNRLYWYRQTLGQGPEFLTYFQNEAQLEKSRLLSDRFSAERPKGSFSTLEIQRTEQGDSAMYLCASTVGGASRNTEAFFGQGTRLTVV.

This clonotype was counted ten times or more. The rearrangement links TRBV2 to TRBJ1-1, with TRBD1 matching 8 bases. This CDR3 comprises 14 residues. Losses at the gene ends were 5 bases for V and 4 bases for J; bases not matched to a gene: 6. In germline, CDR1 is SNHLY, CDR2 FYNNEI. The CDR3, as DNA: TGTGCCAGCAGTCAACAGGGGGTAAGCACTGAAGCTTTCTTT. This sequence encodes CASSQQGVSTEAFF.

This clonotype was seen many times. This chain uses TRBV27 with TRBJ1-3, with D maybe TRBD1 (5 bases). The CDR3 sequence is 12 residues long. From germline, CDR1 is MNHEY and CDR2 SMNVEV (reference sequence). Trimming cost V 6 bases and J 3 bases, with 6 bases left between them. The DNA for the CDR3 is TGTGCCAGCAGGGGGGGTGGAAACACCATATATTTT. It specifies CASRGGGNTIYF.

This clonotype appeared many times. The chain is built from TRBV9 and TRBJ2-4; TRBD2 aligns across 7 bases. CDR3 length: 12 amino acids. V was clipped by 3 bases and J by 7 bases; unmatched bases: 1. Germline CDR1 and CDR2: SGDLS and YYNGEE. CDR3 nucleotide sequence: TGTGCCAGCAGCGGGGAGGGGAACATTCAGTACTTC. Its protein product is CASSGEGNIQYF.

Of note for this clonotype: The junction departs from the called germline gene at one end, perhaps through a read error. The chain has TRBV6-2 or TRBV6-3 and TRBJ1-1; D is undetermined. CDR1 and CDR2 from the germline V gene are MNHEY and SVGEGT. This CDR3 comprises 15 residues. CDR3 DNA sequence: TGTGCCAGCAGTTACGTCGGCCGACTGAACAATGAAGCTTTCTTT. Residues: CASSYVGRLNNEAFF.

This clonotype has a count of ten or more. This chain connects TRBV6-5 to TRBJ2-1, with D maybe TRBD1 (6 bases). Trimming took 5 bases from V and 8 from J, leaving 22 bases between them. CDR3 size: 16 residues. Germline V CDR1 and CDR2: MNHEY, SVGAGI. CDR3 protein: CASSLTYRALYHEQFF. CDR3 bases: TGTGCCAGCAGTCTTACTTACAGGGCGCTATATCATGAGCAGTTCTTC.

This clonotype was detected ten times or more. The chain links TRBV7-9 to TRBJ2-5; D is possibly TRBD2 (7 bases). CDR3 length: 13 residues. V was clipped by 5 bases and J by 6 bases, with 13 bases between them. Germline CDR1 reads SEHNR; CDR2 reads FQNEAQ (reference sequence). The CDR3 loop is CASSPRGGQTQYF. In DNA form, the CDR3 reads TGTGCCAGCAGCCCTAGGGGGGGACAGACCCAGTACTTC.

This clonotype was seen at least ten times. J is TRBJ2-7 and V is TRBV6-5; TRBD2 matches at 11 bases. Per germline, CDR1 MNHEY and CDR2 SVGAGI. The CDR3 has 15 amino acids. Trimming took 6 bases from V and 2 from J; bases not matched to a gene: 6. CDR3: CASSLGLAGPYEQYF. The CDR3 DNA is TGTGCCAGCAGCCTTGGACTAGCGGGTCCCTACGAGCAGTACTTC.

The rearrangement joins TRBV9 to TRBJ1-1, with 12 bases identical to TRBD1. Per germline, CDR1 SGDLS and CDR2 YYNGEE. The CDR3 totals 17 residues. J was trimmed by 0 bases and V by 1 base; bases with no gene match: 4. The CDR3 protein is CASSVPGTGGVNTEAFF. CDR3 nucleotide sequence: TGTGCCAGCAGCGTACCCGGGACAGGGGGCGTGAACACTGAAGCTTTCTTT.

This clonotype was seen ten or more times. The J gene is TRBJ1-2, the V gene TRBV7-9; TRBD1 aligns across 8 bases. Germline CDR1 is SEHNR and CDR2 is FQNEAQ (reference sequence). The length of the CDR3 is 16 residues. Trimming took 4 bases from V and 5 from J; bases not matched to a gene: 12. The CDR3 sequence: CASSSAGQEKGYGYTF. The DNA of the CDR3 is TGTGCCAGCAGCTCGGCGGGACAGGAGAAAGGATATGGCTACACCTTC.

This clonotype appeared a few times. This chain connects TRBV20-1 to TRBJ1-1, with 7 bases lining up with TRBD1. This CDR3 spans 15 amino acids. Trimming cost V 1 base and J 0 bases; bases outside gene matches: 5. The germline V gene encodes CDR1 DFQATT and CDR2 SNEGSKA (reference sequence). The CDR3: CSARVGGQMNTEAFF. The CDR3 DNA reads as TGCAGTGCTAGAGTTGGGGGACAGATGAACACTGAAGCTTTCTTT.

This clonotype was counted ten times or more. The V call is TRBV5-1, the J call TRBJ2-3, with a possible D match to TRBD1 (6 bases). Trimming took off 4 bases at V and 2 bases at J, with 11 bases between the two ends. This CDR3 contains 14 residues. Germline CDR1 reads SGHRS; CDR2 reads YFSETQ. CDR3 protein: CASSLGQSTDTQYF. The CDR3 DNA sequence: TGCGCCAGCAGCCTCGGACAGTCCACAGATACGCAGTATTTT.